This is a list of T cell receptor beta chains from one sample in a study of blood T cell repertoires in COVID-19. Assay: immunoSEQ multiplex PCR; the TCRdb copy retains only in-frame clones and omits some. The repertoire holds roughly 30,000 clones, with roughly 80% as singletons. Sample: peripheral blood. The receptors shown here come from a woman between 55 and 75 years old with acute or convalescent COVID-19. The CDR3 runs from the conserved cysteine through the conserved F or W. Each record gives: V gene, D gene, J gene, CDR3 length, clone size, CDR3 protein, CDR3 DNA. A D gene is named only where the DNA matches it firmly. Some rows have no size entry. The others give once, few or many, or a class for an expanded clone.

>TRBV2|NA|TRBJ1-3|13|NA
CASSEDTGNTIYF
TGTGCCAGCAGTGAAGACACTGGAAACACCATATATTTT
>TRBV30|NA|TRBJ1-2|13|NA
CAWSVVEGLGYTF
TGTGCCTGGAGTGTAGTGGAGGGCCTGGGCTACACCTTC
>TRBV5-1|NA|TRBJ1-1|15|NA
CASRVGTDSYTEAFF
TGCGCCAGCAGGGTGGGGACTGACAGCTACACTGAAGCTTTCTTT
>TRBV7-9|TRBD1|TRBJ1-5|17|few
CASSAARDSLFHQPQHF
TGTGCCAGCAGCGCAGCCCGGGACAGCCTATTCCATCAGCCCCAGCATTTT
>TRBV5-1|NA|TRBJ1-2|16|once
CASTPSIGGVDYGYTF
TGCGCCAGCACCCCCTCCATTGGGGGGGTCGACTATGGCTACACCTTC
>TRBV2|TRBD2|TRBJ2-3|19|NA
CASSESTGGPLFNTDTQYF
TGTGCCAGCAGTGAAAGCACGGGGGGGCCGTTGTTTAACACAGATACGCAGTATTTT
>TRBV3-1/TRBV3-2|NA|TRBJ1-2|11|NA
CASSHRQGYTF
TGTGCCAGCAGCCACCGCCAGGGCTACACCTTC
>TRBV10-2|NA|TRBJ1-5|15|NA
CASSEALYSNQPQHF
TGCGCCAGCAGTGAGGCCCTCTATAGCAATCAGCCCCAGCATTTT
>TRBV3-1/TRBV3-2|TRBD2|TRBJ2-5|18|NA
CASSQDPWKAGGEETQYF
TGTGCCAGCAGCCAAGATCCGTGGAAAGCGGGGGGGGAGGAGACCCAGTACTTC
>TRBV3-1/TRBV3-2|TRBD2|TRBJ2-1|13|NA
CASSLAGVGEQFF
TGTGCCAGCTCGTTAGCGGGGGTTGGTGAGCAGTTCTTC
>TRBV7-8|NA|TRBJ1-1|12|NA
CASSLVQGRAFF
TGTGCCAGCAGCTTAGTGCAGGGGAGAGCTTTCTTT
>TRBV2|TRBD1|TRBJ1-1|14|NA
CASSERGQLAMAFF
TGTGCCAGCAGCGAACGGGGACAGTTAGCTATGGCTTTCTTT
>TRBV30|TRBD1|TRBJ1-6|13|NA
CASGQGTNSPLHF
TGTGCCTCTGGACAGGGAACGAATTCACCCCTCCACTTT
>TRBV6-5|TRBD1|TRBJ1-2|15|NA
CASRPRDSITDLYTF
TGTGCCAGCAGGCCTCGGGACAGTATTACTGATCTCTACACCTTC
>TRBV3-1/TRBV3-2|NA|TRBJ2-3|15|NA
CASSQDRIGTDTQYF
TGTGCCAGCAGCCAAGATCGTATAGGCACAGATACGCAGTATTTT
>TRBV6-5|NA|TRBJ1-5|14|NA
CASAAAVYNQPQHF
TGTGCCAGCGCGGCAGCGGTTTACAATCAGCCCCAGCATTTT
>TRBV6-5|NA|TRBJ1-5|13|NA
CASRRGGVQPQHF
TGTGCCAGTCGTCGCGGGGGTGTCCAGCCCCAGCATTTT
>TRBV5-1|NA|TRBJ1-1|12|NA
CASSSPNTEAFF
TGCGCCAGCAGCTCTCCGAACACTGAAGCTTTCTTT
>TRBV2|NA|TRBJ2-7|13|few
CASSGHQSYEQYF
TGTGCCAGCAGTGGACACCAGTCCTACGAGCAGTACTTC
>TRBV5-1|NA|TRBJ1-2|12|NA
CASSFSGGGYTF
TGCGCCAGCAGCTTTTCCGGGGGTGGCTACACCTTC
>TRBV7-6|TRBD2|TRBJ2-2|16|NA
CASSRTSGGATGELFF
TGTGCCAGCAGCAGAACTAGCGGGGGGGCAACCGGGGAGCTGTTTTTT
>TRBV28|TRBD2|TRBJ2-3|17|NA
CASSLGGSSGGTDTQYF
TGTGCCAGCAGTTTAGGAGGCTCTAGCGGGGGAACAGATACGCAGTATTTT
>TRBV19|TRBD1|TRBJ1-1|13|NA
CASAGTAPFEAFF
TGTGCCAGTGCTGGGACAGCGCCCTTTGAAGCTTTCTTT
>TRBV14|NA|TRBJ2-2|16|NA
CASSQVPSPSGGELFF
TGTGCCAGCAGCCAAGTTCCTTCTCCCTCAGGGGGGGAGCTGTTTTTT
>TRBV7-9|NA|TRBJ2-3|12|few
CASSREADTQYF
TGTGCCAGCAGCCGAGAGGCAGATACGCAGTATTTT
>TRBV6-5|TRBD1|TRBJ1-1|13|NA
CASRGQTNTEAFF
TGTGCCAGCAGGGGACAGACGAACACTGAAGCTTTCTTT
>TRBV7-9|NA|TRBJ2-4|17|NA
CASSPLGEDLGKNIQYF
TGTGCCAGCAGCCCATTAGGGGAGGACCTTGGCAAAAACATTCAGTACTTC
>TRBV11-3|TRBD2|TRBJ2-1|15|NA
CASSRLAGSYNEQFF
TGTGCCAGCAGCCGGTTAGCGGGGAGTTACAATGAGCAGTTCTTC
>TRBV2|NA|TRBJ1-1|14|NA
CASSEATGGTEAFF
TGTGCCAGCAGTGAAGCGACGGGGGGCACTGAAGCTTTCTTT
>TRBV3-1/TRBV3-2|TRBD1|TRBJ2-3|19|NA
CASSHGQAASSSSTDTQYF
TGTGCCAGCAGCCACGGACAGGCAGCGTCTAGTTCTAGCACAGATACGCAGTATTTT
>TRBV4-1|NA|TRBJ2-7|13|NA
CASRRTATGEQYF
TGCGCCAGCAGGCGGACAGCTACTGGCGAGCAGTACTTC
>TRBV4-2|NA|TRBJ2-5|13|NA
CASSQNNLETQYF
TGTGCCAGCAGCCAAAACAACCTAGAGACCCAGTACTTC